The sample holds a few counts of the clone carrying this TCR beta chain. Antigen specificity is unknown. This record belongs to a study of blood T cells in healthy people across ages. Overall study findings and caveats: Fewer expanded clones and more diversity marked long-lived versus aged donors. Calculation of diversity from one million T cells yielded estimates considered to be underestimates. Without sorted subsets, naive and antigen-experienced compartments could not be conclusively compared.

CDR3 length: 12 residues. Germline V gene sequence: CDR1 DFQATT, CDR2 SNEGSKA (reference sequence). Total RNA, at least 6 micrograms per sample, was extracted from PBMCs. The use of a sample-barcoded 5' primer and a J-beta primer mix characterized a second PCR of roughly 7 to 11 cycles. One entry per CDR3 protein results from TCRdb running MiXCR on the 5' RACE reads. The sample lists 1.5 million to 2 million distinct CDR3 sequences; roughly 50% were seen once. This chain links TRBV20-1 with TRBJ1-4, with a weak D call TRBD1 (5 bases). This TCR was recovered from a woman aged 40 to 50 in good health. What was sequenced was blood. The CDR3 DNA sequence: TGCAGCGCCATGCCGAGGGGTGAAAAACTGTTTTTT. The encoded protein is CSAMPRGEKLFF.